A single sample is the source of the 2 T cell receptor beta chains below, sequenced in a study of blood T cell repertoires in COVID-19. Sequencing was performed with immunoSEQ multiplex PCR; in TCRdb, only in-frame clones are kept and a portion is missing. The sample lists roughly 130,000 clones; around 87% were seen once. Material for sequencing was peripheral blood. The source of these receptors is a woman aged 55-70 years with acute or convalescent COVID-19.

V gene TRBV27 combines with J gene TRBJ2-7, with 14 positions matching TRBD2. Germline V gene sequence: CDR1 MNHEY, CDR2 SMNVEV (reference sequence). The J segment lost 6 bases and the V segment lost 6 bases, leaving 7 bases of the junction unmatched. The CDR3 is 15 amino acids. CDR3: CASSPGTSGSGEQYF. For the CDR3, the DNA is TGTGCCAGCAGCCCTGGGACTAGCGGGAGTGGCGAGCAGTACTTC.

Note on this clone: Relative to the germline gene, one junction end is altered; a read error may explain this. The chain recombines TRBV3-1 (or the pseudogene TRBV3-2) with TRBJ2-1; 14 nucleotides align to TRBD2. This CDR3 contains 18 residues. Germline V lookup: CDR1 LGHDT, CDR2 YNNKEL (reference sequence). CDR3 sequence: CASSQDLTSGRVSNEQFF. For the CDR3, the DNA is TGTGCCAGCAGTCAAGATTTGACTAGCGGGAGGGTAAGCAATGAGCAGTTCTTC.